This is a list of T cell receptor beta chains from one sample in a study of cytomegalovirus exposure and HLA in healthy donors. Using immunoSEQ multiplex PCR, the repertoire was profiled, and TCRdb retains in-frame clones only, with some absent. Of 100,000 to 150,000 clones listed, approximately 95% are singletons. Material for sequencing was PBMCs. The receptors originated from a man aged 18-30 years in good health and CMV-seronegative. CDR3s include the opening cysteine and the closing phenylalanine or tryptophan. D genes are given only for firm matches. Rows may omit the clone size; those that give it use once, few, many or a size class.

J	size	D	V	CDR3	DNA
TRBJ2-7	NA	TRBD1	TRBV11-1	CASSMGQLYYEQYF	TGTGCCAGCAGCATGGGACAGCTATACTACGAGCAGTACTTC
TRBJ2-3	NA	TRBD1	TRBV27	CASSQDRGPDTQYF	TGTGCCAGCAGTCAGGACAGGGGACCAGATACGCAGTATTTT
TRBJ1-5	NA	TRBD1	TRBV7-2	CASSFGPGQGFYSNQPQHF	TGTGCCAGCAGCTTTGGCCCGGGACAGGGTTTTTATAGCAATCAGCCCCAGCATTTT
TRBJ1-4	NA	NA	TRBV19	CASSITGANEKLFF	TGTGCCAGTAGTATTACAGGAGCAAATGAAAAACTGTTTTTT
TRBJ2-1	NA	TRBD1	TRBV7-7	CASSMEGGSYNEQFF	TGTGCCAGCAGCATGGAAGGGGGCTCATACAATGAGCAGTTCTTC
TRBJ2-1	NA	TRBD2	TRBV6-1	CASTGGRVYNEQFF	TGTGCCAGCACGGGCGGGAGGGTCTACAATGAGCAGTTCTTC
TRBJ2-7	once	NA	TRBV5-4	CASSPLRGPSEQYF	TGTGCCAGCAGCCCCCTCAGGGGCCCTAGCGAGCAGTACTTC
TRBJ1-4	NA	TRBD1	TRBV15	CATSAQGMINEKLFF	TGTGCCACCAGCGCACAGGGGATGATTAATGAAAAACTGTTTTTT
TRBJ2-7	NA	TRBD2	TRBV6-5	CASSYSSGILLEQYF	TGTGCCAGCAGTTACTCGAGCGGGATCCTCCTCGAGCAGTACTTC
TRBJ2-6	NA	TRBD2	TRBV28	CASSLGAGYAKGANVLTF	TGTGCCAGCAGTTTGGGAGCGGGATACGCCAAAGGGGCCAACGTCCTGACTTTC
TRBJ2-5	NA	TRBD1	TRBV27	CASNSYRGTWETQYF	TGTGCCAGTAACTCCTACAGGGGGACGTGGGAGACCCAGTACTTC
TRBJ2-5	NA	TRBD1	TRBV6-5	CASSYSGTGEETQYF	TGTGCCAGCAGTTACTCAGGGACAGGCGAAGAGACCCAGTACTTC
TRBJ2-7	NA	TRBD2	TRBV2	CACLSGSSYEQYF	TGTGCCTGTCTTAGCGGGAGCTCCTACGAGCAGTACTTC
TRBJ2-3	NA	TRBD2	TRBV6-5	CASNLNGREADTQYF	TGTGCCAGCAATTTGAATGGGAGGGAGGCAGATACGCAGTATTTT
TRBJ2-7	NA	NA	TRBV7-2	CASSLAGRSNEQYF	TGTGCCAGCAGCTTAGCCGGCAGGTCCAACGAGCAGTACTTC
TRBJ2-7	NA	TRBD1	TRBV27	CASSLSYRGHGKYF	TGTGCCAGCAGTTTATCTTACAGGGGGCATGGGAAGTACTTC
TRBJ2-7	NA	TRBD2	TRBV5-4	CASLLAGADEQYF	TGTGCCAGTCTACTAGCGGGAGCGGACGAGCAGTACTTC
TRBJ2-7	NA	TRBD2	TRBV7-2	CASSFGLAGVGIHEQYF	TGTGCCAGCAGCTTCGGACTAGCGGGAGTAGGGATCCACGAGCAGTACTTC
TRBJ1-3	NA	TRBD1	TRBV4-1	CASSGTGIGNTIYF	TGCGCCAGCAGTGGGACAGGGATTGGAAACACCATATATTTT
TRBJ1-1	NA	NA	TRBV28	CASSLYMNTEAFF	TGTGCCAGCAGTTTATATATGAACACTGAAGCTTTCTTT
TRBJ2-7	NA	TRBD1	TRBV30	CAWALDRGVYEQYF	TGTGCCTGGGCTCTGGACAGGGGAGTCTACGAGCAGTACTTC
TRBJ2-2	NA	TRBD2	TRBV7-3	CASSLSGTSGTGELFF	TGTGCCAGCAGCCTCTCCGGGACTAGCGGGACCGGGGAGCTGTTTTTT
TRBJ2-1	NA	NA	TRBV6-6	CASTEDSPAKNEQFF	TGTGCCAGCACCGAGGACAGTCCAGCGAAGAATGAGCAGTTCTTC
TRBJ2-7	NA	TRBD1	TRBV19	CASSIAATGVTYEQYF	TGTGCCAGTAGTATAGCGGCCACAGGGGTGACCTACGAGCAGTACTTC
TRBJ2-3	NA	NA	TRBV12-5	CASGPGRGGVTSTDTQYF	TGTGCTAGTGGTCCAGGGAGGGGGGGCGTAACTAGCACAGATACGCAGTATTTT